The clone carrying this T cell receptor (beta chain) was recorded at least ten times. What it binds is unknown. Germline V gene data show CDR1 as KGHDR and CDR2 as SFDVKD. Trimming cost V 8 bases and J 3 bases, with 6 bases left between them. The CDR3 contains 11 residues. Amplifying from RNA transcripts, the study obtained TCR beta CDR3 regions. The first round was an RT-PCR with HTBI primers, and the second round was a multiplex PCR. MiXCR, run by TCRdb on the multiplex PCR reads, gives a single entry per CDR3 protein. The sample yields approximately 210,000 distinct CDR3 sequences, just under 30% seen once. This entry belongs to a study of Graves' ophthalmopathy and Graves' hyperthyroidism. Study-wide background: Peripheral blood sampling preceded any treatment and occurred at initial diagnosis.

The PBMC fraction was derived from around 9.4 ml of fresh peripheral blood. Study findings and constraints: Blood repertoires reportedly contained most expanded thyroid clonotypes above 0.001 frequency. Prediction of ophthalmopathy progression reached about 71% sensitivity and around 76% specificity.

V usage is TRBV24-1 and J usage is TRBJ2-5, with D hard to call. This receptor was obtained from a middle-aged man with Graves' ophthalmopathy. Sequenced sample: peripheral blood. The CDR3 region is CATKSEETQYF. The DNA for the CDR3 is TGTGCCACCAAGTCGGAAGAGACCCAGTACTTC.